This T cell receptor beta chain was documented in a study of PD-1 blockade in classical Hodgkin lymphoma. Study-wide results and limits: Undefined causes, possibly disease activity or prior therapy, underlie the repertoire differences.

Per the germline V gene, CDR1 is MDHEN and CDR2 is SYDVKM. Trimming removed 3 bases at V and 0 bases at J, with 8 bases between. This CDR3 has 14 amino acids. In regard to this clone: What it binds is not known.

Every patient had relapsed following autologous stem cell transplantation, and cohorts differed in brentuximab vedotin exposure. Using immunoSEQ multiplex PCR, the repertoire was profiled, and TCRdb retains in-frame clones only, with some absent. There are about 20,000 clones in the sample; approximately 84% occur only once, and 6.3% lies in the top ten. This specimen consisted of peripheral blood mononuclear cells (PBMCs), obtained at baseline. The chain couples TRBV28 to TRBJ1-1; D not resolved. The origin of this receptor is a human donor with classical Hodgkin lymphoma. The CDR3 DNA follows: TGTGCCAGCAGTTTTCCCACATTGAACACTGAAGCTTTCTTT. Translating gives CASSFPTLNTEAFF.